This T cell receptor (beta chain) was captured by sequencing in a study of identical twins. TCRdb processed the 5' RACE reads anew with MiXCR; each CDR3 protein has one entry. The table includes about 520,000 distinct CDR3 sequences, less than 25% detected once. This clonotype was seen many times. Trimming took 6 bases from V and 4 from J, leaving 13 bases between them. The CDR3 runs to 13 residues. Another study also made use of these data, one on T cells expressing NK-cell markers.

The chain has TRBV12-3 or TRBV12-4 and TRBJ2-7, with D perhaps TRBD1 or TRBD2 (5 bases each). The sample taken for sequencing was CD4+ T cells sorted from blood. This sequence originates from a woman aged 18-35 years in good health. CDR3 residues: CASSPYGAYEQYF. In nucleotides, the CDR3 is TGTGCCAGCAGCCCCTACGGGGCATACGAGCAGTACTTC.